The source of this T cell receptor beta chain is a study of immune evolution from preneoplasia to lung adenocarcinoma. TCRdb's copy holds only in-frame clones and misses some; the assay was immunoSEQ multiplex PCR. The sample lists fewer than 10,000 clones; 79% were seen once. The trim removed 5 bases at V and 6 bases at J, leaving 5 bases unmatched. This CDR3 contains 13 residues. The germline CDR1 and CDR2 sequences are SNHLY and FYNNEI. Resections took place in Japan or China from 2014 to 2017. This clone was observed a handful of times. The chain has TRBV2 and TRBJ2-7; 9 positions match TRBD2. This sequence was found in a person aged 80 or older with lung adenocarcinoma. Sequencing was performed on FFPE lung adenocarcinoma in situ tissue. This CDR3 reads CASSSGGYGEQYF. In nucleotides, the CDR3 is TGTGCCAGCAGTAGCGGGGGGTATGGCGAGCAGTACTTC.